These 23 T cell receptor beta chains share one sample of origin, sequenced in a study of regulatory T cells in long-lasting Graves disease. iRepertoire HTBI primers and Arm-PCR of CDR3 regions built TCR beta libraries. TCRdb independently ran MiXCR on the multiplex PCR reads; one entry per CDR3 protein. The sample carries 600,000 to 800,000 distinct CDR3 sequences, about 30% recorded once. The sample's time point: persistent/refractory GD, antithyroid drugs over 5 years with positive TRAb. Isolated PBMC RNA provided the starting material for the TCR library. This material consisted of peripheral blood mononuclear cells (PBMCs), taken when the disease was refractory, from a patient treated with antithyroid drugs. These receptors were taken from a female donor with Graves disease.

This clonotype was detected ten times or more. CDR3 region: CASGLVAPLSEETQYF. The CDR3, as DNA: TGTGCTAGTGGTTTGGTAGCCCCCTTGTCGGAAGAGACCCAGTACTTC. The chain recombines TRBV12-5 with TRBJ2-5; D unresolved. The CDR3 loop spans 16 amino acids. Germline CDR1 and CDR2: LGHNT and FRNRAP. Deletions cut 0 bases from V and 3 bases from J, with 14 bases between.

There are a few counts of this clonotype. V gene TRBV12-3 or TRBV12-4 combines with J gene TRBJ1-5; the D gene is possibly TRBD1 (6 bases). With 7 bases removed from V and 7 bases from J, the gap between germline ends came to 14 bases. The CDR3 covers 13 residues. DNA for the CDR3: TGTGCCAGCAAAGCAGGGGTAGGGCAGCCCCAGCATTTT. Amino acid sequence: CASKAGVGQPQHF.

Regarding this clonotype: The CDR3 end shows no conserved phenylalanine or tryptophan, and so a read error is likely. The DNA of the CDR3 is TGTGCCAGCAGGCCCGGGAGTCGCGAGCAGTACTCC. Its translation: CASRPGSREQYS. The chain uses TRBV6-1 and TRBJ2-7, with D perhaps TRBD2 (6 bases). The CDR3 length is 12 residues. V was pared by 6 bases and J by 6 bases, with 12 bases between. Germline V CDR1 and CDR2: MNHNS, SASEGT.

This clonotype was observed many times. This sequence joins TRBV7-9 and TRBJ1-1; 8 bases map to TRBD1. Trimming at V came to 6 bases and at J to 4 bases, leaving 4 bases not matched to a gene. The CDR3 runs 13 residues. Germline V gene sequence: CDR1 SEHNR, CDR2 FQNEAQ (reference sequence). CDR3 DNA: TGTGCCAGCAGTTCGACAGGGGCCACTGAAGCTTTCTTT. Amino acids: CASSSTGATEAFF.

Note on this clonotype: Germline is not matched at one junction end, which may reflect a read error. The J gene is TRBJ1-1, the V gene TRBV3-1; D is ambiguous. Germline CDR1 LGHDT, CDR2 YNNKEL (reference sequence). The CDR3 has 13 residues. This CDR3 is CASSQDKGGRKGF. The CDR3, as DNA: TGTGCCAGCAGCCAAGATAAAGGAGGACGAAAGGGCTTT.

This clonotype was found a few times. The gene calls are TRBV29-1 and TRBJ1-2; no definite D call. The germline V and J ends were trimmed by 7 bases and 3 bases, with 3 bases remaining between them. The CDR3 is 9 residues long. The germline gives CDR1 SQVTM, CDR2 ANQGSEA. The CDR3 nucleotides are TGCAGCGGGGACTATGGCTACACCTTC. Its protein is CSGDYGYTF.

The V call is TRBV2, the J call TRBJ1-5; no reliable D call. Germline CDR1 reads SNHLY; CDR2 reads FYNNEI. V lost 8 bases and J 0 bases, leaving 11 bases between the germline ends. The CDR3 has 14 residues. The CDR3 is CASRRATSNQPQHF. The CDR3 nucleotides are TGTGCCAGCCGCCGAGCGACTAGCAATCAGCCCCAGCATTTT.

The CDR3 DNA reads as TGTGCCAGCAGTATTCGACCGCTGAACACTGAAGCTTTCTTT. Translation gives CASSIRPLNTEAFF. The V call is TRBV12-3 or TRBV12-4, the J call TRBJ1-1, with D uncertain. Between the trimmed V and J ends, which lost 5 bases and 0 bases, there was a span of 10 bases. The CDR3 length is 14 residues.

This clonotype was detected only a few times. CDR3 loop: CASSESLGTGQGAFF. The CDR3 nucleotides read TGCGCCAGCAGTGAATCGTTAGGGACAGGGCAAGGAGCTTTCTTT. V usage is TRBV10-1 and J usage is TRBJ1-1, with 9 bases matching TRBD1. The CDR3 is made up of 15 amino acids. J lost 10 bases, V lost 3 bases, and 12 bases had no gene match. CDR1 is WNHNN, CDR2 SYGVQD, per germline (reference sequence).

Only a few counts were recorded for this clonotype. The gene calls are TRBV2 and TRBJ2-7; 9 nucleotides agree with TRBD2. This CDR3 contains 14 residues. The germline V gene has CDR1 SNHLY and CDR2 FYNNEI. Trimming at V came to 6 bases and at J to 4 bases, leaving 7 bases not matched to a gene. The CDR3 DNA sequence: TGTGCCAGCAGGACCGGGACTAGCTTTTACGAGCAGTACTTC. Protein: CASRTGTSFYEQYF.

This clonotype was counted many times. The gene calls are TRBV12-5 and TRBJ1-1, with a weak D call TRBD1 (6 bases). Trimming pared 3 bases from V and 1 base from J, leaving 12 bases between. The germline V gene has CDR1 LGHNT and CDR2 FRNRAP. This CDR3 has 15 amino acids. For the CDR3, the DNA is TGTGCTAGTGGTTTAGAGGGACACCCGAACACTGAAGCTTTCTTT. Protein product: CASGLEGHPNTEAFF.

The sample holds many counts of this clonotype. V and J are TRBV28 and TRBJ1-2; 12 nucleotides line up with TRBD1. The CDR3 extends over 16 amino acids. Trimming removed 5 bases from V and 3 bases from J; junction bases left unmatched: 7. Germline V lookup: CDR1 MDHEN, CDR2 SYDVKM. The CDR3 nucleotides are TGTGCCAGCAGTCTCGGGACAGGGGGCGCCGACTATGGCTACACCTTC. Its protein product is CASSLGTGGADYGYTF.

There are a few counts of this clonotype. The V call is TRBV28, the J call TRBJ1-2, with D uncertain. The germline gives CDR1 MDHEN, CDR2 SYDVKM. V dropped 8 bases and J dropped 3 bases, with 13 bases sitting between them. The CDR3 extends over 13 amino acids. The CDR3 bases are TGTGCCAGCCTACCGACCGTAGACTATGGCTACACCTTC. Its translation is CASLPTVDYGYTF.

The chain combines TRBV7-6 with TRBJ2-2, with 9 bases fitting TRBD2. Germline-derived CDR1 and CDR2 are SGHVS and FNYEAQ. This CDR3 has 17 amino acids. J was trimmed by 0 bases and V by 4 bases; bases with no gene match: 6. CDR3 sequence: CASSSLAGGTNTGELFF. The CDR3 nucleotides read TGTGCCAGCAGCTCCCTGGCGGGAGGGACGAACACCGGGGAGCTGTTTTTT.

This clonotype was seen ten or more times. The chain joins TRBV6-1 to TRBJ1-2; no clear D. The germline V gene encodes CDR1 MNHNS and CDR2 SASEGT. The V and J ends lost 6 bases and 2 bases respectively, with 13 bases between them. The CDR3 has 14 amino acids. For the CDR3, the DNA is TGTGCCAGCAGAACACGAACGGAGAACTATGGCTACACCTTC. It translates to CASRTRTENYGYTF.

This clonotype was seen repeatedly, ten times or more. V gene TRBV6-1 combines with J gene TRBJ1-2; TRBD1 is a possible D gene (5 bases). The germline V gene encodes CDR1 MNHNS and CDR2 SASEGT. The CDR3 is 12 residues long. V was clipped by 3 bases and J by 4 bases, with 6 bases between them. Here the CDR3 reads CASSEGLYGYTF. CDR3 DNA: TGTGCCAGCAGTGAGGGGCTCTATGGCTACACCTTC.

The chain combines TRBV28 with TRBJ1-1; D is uncertain. V lost 10 bases and J 3 bases, leaving 6 bases between the germline ends. CDR1 is MDHEN and CDR2 is SYDVKM in the germline V gene. The CDR3 totals 10 residues. CDR3 in amino acids: CATRDTEAFF. Written as DNA, the CDR3 is TGTGCCACCAGAGACACTGAAGCTTTCTTT.

In its sample, this clonotype was seen a few times. This chain connects TRBV10-3 to TRBJ2-5; 8 nucleotides align to TRBD2. Trimming took 2 bases from V and 5 from J; bases not matched to a gene: 7. The CDR3 is 15 residues long. Germline assignment: CDR1 ENHRY and CDR2 SYGVKD. CDR3 sequence: CAISERAGVGETQYF. The DNA for the CDR3 is TGTGCCATCAGTGAGAGAGCGGGAGTAGGCGAGACCCAGTACTTC.

Points on this clonotype: This clone may be a read error of a much larger clone one base away. CDR3 in DNA: TGTGCCAGCAGTTACGACGGCTCCAATCAGCCCCAGCATTTT. Protein sequence: CASSYDGSNQPQHF. V usage is TRBV7-3 and J usage is TRBJ1-5; D is undetermined. Trimming took 6 bases from V and 3 from J, leaving 12 bases between them. CDR1 SGHTA and CDR2 FQGTGA come from the germline V gene. This CDR3 is 14 amino acids long.

The CDR3 DNA sequence: TGTGCCAGCAGTTTAGAACAGGGATCTCAGCCCCAGCATTTT. It yields the protein CASSLEQGSQPQHF. The chain carries TRBV28 and TRBJ1-5, with a tentative D call TRBD1 (6 bases). The CDR3 totals 14 residues. Per the germline V gene, CDR1 is MDHEN and CDR2 is SYDVKM. V lost 2 bases and J lost 6, with 11 bases in between. Looking up the rest from reference TRBV28 and TRBJ1-5 gives the full variable domain: DVKVTQSSRYLVKRTGEKVFLECVQDMDHENMFWYRQDPGLGLRLIYFSYDVKMKEKGDIPEGYSVSREKKERFSLILESASTNQTSMYLCASSLEQGSQPQHFGDGTRLSIL.

With respect to this clonotype: The junction departs from germline at one end; a sequencing error may be responsible. V and J are TRBV5-6 and TRBJ1-1, with TRBD1 matching over 8 bases. This CDR3 comprises 12 residues. Germline V gene data show CDR1 as SGHDT and CDR2 as YYEEEE. The CDR3 DNA follows: TGTGCCTGCAGGGGGCAGAACACTGAAGCTTTCTTT. Translating it yields CACRGQNTEAFF.

The chain recombines TRBV4-1 with TRBJ1-1; no clear D gene. Germline CDR1 is MGHRA and CDR2 is YSYEKL. V was clipped by 6 bases and J by 0 bases, with 11 bases between them. This CDR3 region has 14 residues. The CDR3 nucleotides are TGCGCCAGCAGTCAATGGGCGGTGAACACTGAAGCTTTCTTT. This encodes CASSQWAVNTEAFF.

The rearrangement uses TRBV12-5 and TRBJ1-2, with D perhaps matching TRBD1 (5 bases). The CDR3 runs 13 residues. With 4 bases removed from V and 1 base from J, the gap between germline ends came to 7 bases. Germline V gene lookup returns CDR1 LGHNT and CDR2 FRNRAP. The CDR3 DNA is TGTGCTAGTGGTTGGGGCCTTAACTATGGCTACACCTTC. Its protein product is CASGWGLNYGYTF.